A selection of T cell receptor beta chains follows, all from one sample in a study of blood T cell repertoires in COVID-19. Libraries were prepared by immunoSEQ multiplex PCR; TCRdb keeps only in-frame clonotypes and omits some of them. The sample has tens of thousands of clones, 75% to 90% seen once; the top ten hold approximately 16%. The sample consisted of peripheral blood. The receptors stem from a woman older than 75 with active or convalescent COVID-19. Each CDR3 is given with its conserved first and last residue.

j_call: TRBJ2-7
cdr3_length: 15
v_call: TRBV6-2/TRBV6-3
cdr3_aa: CASSTIGTGFYEQYF

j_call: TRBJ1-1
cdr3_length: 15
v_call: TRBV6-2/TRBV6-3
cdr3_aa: CASSYLGTGTSPAFF

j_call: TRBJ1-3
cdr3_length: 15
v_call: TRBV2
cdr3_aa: CATQVGGGPGNTIYF

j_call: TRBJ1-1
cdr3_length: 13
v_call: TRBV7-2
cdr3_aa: CASSTTGGTEAFF

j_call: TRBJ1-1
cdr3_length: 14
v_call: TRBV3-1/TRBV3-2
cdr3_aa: CASSQVRGNTEAFF

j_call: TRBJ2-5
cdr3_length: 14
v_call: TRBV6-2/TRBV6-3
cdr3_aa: CASSYNGLEETQYF

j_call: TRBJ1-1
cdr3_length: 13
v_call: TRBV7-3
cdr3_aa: CASSPDRVAEAFF

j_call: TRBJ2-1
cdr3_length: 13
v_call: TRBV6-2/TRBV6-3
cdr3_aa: CASSYLATGEQFF

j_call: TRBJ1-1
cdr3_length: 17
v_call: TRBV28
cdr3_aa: CASSLWGEGKKNTEAFF

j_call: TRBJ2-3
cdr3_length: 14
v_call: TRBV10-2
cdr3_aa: CASYSGRAADTQYF

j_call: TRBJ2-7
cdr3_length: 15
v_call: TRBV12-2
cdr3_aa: CASRLRTGSSYEQYF

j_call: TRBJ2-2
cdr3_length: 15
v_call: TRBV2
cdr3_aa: CASSETSGNTGELFF

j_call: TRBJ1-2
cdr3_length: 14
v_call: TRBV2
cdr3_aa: CASSDAGINYGYTF

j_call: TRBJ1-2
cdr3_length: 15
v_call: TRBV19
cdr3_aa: CASSIDPGQADGYTF

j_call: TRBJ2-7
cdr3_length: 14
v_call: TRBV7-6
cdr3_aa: CASSLDPSGYEQYF

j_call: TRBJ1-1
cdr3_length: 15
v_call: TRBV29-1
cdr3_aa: CSVDHRWGGGTEAFF

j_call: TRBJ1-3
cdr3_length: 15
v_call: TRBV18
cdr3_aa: CASSPSDSPGNTIYF

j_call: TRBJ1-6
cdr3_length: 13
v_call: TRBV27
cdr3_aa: CASSFEGSSPLHF

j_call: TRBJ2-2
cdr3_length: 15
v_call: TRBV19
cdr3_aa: CASSILGQNTGELFF

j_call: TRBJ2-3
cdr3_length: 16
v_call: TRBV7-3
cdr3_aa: CASSLTSTPSTDTQYF

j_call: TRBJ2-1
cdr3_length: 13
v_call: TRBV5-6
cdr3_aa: CASSYGTGPEQFF

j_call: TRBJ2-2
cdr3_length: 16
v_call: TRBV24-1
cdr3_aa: CATSDLGSYLTGELFF

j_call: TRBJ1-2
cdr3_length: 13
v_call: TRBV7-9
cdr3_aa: CASSLGQGSNYTF

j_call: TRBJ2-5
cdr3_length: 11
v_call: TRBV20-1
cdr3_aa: CSVLGGETQYF

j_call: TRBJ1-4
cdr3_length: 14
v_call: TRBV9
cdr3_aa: CASSVDGGWEKLFF

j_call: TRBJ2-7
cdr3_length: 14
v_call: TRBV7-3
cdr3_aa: CARRPGTGPYEQYF

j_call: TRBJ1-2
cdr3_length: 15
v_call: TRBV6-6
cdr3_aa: CASVSQGTANYGYTF

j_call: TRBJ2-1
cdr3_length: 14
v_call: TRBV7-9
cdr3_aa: CASSPRGGWNEQFF

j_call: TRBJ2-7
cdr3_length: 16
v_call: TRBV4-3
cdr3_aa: CASSQDWAGRAYEQYF

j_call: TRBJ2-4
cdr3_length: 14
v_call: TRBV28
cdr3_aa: CASSFELAKNIQYF

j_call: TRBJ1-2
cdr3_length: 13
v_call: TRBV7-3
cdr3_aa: CASSLIGGDGYTF

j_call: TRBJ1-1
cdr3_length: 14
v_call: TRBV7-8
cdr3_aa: CASTQGAMNTEAFF

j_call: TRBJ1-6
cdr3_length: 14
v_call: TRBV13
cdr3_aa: CASSFQRSDSPLHF

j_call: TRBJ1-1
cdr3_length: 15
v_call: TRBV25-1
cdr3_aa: CASSETLGRNTEAFF

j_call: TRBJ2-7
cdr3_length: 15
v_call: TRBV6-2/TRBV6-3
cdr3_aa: CASSYSSHRADEQYF

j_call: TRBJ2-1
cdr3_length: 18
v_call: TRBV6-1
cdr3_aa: CASSVQAGGLSSYNEQFF

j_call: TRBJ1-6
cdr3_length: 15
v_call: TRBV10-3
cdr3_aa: CAISDSRQGGSPLHF

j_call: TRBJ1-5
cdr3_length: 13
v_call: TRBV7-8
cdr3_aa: CASSPPGNQPQHF

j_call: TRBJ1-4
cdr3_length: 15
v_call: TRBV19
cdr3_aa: CASSIRAGTSEKLFF

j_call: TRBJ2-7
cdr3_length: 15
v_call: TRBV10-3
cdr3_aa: CAISDGVAAPYEQYF

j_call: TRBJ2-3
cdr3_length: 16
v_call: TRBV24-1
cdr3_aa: CATSPPGSLESDTQYF

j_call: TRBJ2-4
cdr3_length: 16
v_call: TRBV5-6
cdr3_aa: CASSSWREGRRNIQYF

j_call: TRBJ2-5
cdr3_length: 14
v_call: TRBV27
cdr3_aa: CASRSNSGMETQYF

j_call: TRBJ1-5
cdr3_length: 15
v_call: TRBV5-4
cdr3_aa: CASSFGTSGNQPQHF

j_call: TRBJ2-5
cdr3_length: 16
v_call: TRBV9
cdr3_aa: CASSVGGSGNIETQYF

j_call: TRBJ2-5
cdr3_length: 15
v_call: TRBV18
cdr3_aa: CASSSLDGVQETQYF